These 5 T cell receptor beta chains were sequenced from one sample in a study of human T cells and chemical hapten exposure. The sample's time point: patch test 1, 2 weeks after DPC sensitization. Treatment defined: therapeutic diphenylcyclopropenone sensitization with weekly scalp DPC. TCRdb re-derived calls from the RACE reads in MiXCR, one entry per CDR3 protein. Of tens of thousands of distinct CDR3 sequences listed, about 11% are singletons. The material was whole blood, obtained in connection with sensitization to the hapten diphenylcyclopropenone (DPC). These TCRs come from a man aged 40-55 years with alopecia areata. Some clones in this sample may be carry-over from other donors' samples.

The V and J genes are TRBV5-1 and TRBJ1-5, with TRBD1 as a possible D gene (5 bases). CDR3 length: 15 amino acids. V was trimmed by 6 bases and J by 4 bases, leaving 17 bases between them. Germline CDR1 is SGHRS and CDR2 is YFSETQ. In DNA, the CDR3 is TGCGCCAGCAAAGCCCCACGGGGGTCTAATCAGCCCCAGCATTTT. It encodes CASKAPRGSNQPQHF. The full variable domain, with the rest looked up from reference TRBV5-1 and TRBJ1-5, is KAGVTQTPRYLIKTRGQQVTLSCSPISGHRSVSWYQQTPGQGLQFLFEYFSETQRNKGNFPGRFSGRQFSNSRSEMNVSTLELGDSALYLCASKAPRGSNQPQHFGDGTRLSIL.

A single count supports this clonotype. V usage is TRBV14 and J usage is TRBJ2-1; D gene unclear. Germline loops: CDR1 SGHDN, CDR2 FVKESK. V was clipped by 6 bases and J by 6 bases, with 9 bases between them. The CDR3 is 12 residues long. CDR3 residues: CASRHFLNEQFF. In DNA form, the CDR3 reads TGTGCCAGCAGACACTTCCTCAATGAGCAGTTCTTC.

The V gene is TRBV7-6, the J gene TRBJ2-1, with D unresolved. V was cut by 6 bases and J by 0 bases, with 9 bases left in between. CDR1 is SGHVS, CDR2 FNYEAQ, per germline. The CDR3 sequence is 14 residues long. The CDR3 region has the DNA TGTGCCAGCAGTGCGGCCAGCTCCTACAATGAGCAGTTCTTC. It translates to CASSAASSYNEQFF.

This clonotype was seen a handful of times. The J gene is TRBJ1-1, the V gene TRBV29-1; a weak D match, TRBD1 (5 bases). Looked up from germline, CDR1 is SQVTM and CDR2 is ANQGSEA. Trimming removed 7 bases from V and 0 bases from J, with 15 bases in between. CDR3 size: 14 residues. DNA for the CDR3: TGCAGCGGTCACCCATTAGGGGTGAACACTGAAGCTTTCTTT. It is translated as CSGHPLGVNTEAFF.

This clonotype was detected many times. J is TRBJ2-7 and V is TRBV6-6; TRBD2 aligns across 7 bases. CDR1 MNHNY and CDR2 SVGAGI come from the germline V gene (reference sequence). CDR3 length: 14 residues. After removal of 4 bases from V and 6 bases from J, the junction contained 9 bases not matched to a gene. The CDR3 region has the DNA TGTGCCAGCAGTTCCGGGGAGTTAGCGGGCGAGCAGTACGTC. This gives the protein CASSSGELAGEQYV.